This passage covers 6 T cell receptor beta chains from one sample sequenced in a study of blood T cell repertoires in COVID-19 (dated by TCRdb to 2018 to 2021). Receptors were amplified or captured by the immunoSEQ multiplex PCR assay. The table was pulled from immuneACCESS by TCRdb, which kept in-frame rearrangements only. Such tables lose some clones; where checked, under half of the loss comes from unresolved V genes, and the rest has no known cause. In this sample the table shows a few hundred thousand clones, approximately 85% of which occur a single time. The ten biggest clones cover roughly 7% of the sample. Sequencing input: peripheral blood. The receptors here all came from a human donor in a cohort sampled during active COVID-19.

The chain combines TRBV9 with TRBJ1-5, with TRBD1 matching 7 bases. Per germline, CDR1 SGDLS and CDR2 YYNGEE. The CDR3 consists of 14 residues. V dropped 7 bases and J dropped 4; count of bases not matched to a gene: 8. The CDR3 coding sequence is TGTGCCAGCTCTACAGGGGTACGGAATCAGCCCCAGCATTTT. Its translation: CASSTGVRNQPQHF.

This clone counts as medium-sized. The rearrangement uses TRBV11-2 and TRBJ2-7, with 7 bases that match TRBD1. V shed 5 bases, J shed 5 bases, and the junction held 9 bases outside the gene matches. CDR1 is SGHAT and CDR2 is FQNNGV in the germline V gene. This CDR3 is built from 14 residues. The CDR3 nucleotides are TGTGCCAGCAGCCCCGGCACAGGGGTCCACGAGCAGTACTTC. Its protein product is CASSPGTGVHEQYF. Supplemented by reference TRBV11-2 and TRBJ2-7, the full variable domain reads EAGVAQSPRYKIIEKRQSVAFWCNPISGHATLYWYQQILGQGPKLLIQFQNNGVVDDSQLPKDRFSAERLKGVDSTLKIQPAKLEDSAVYLCASSPGTGVHEQYFGPGTRLTVT.

About this clone: The identical CDR3 is also encoded by other nucleotide sequences in the sample. The rearrangement joins TRBV5-1 to TRBJ1-2; D ambiguous. CDR3 length: 13 amino acids. The V gene lost 2 bases and the J gene lost 2 bases, with 7 bases spanning the gap. Germline loops: CDR1 SGHRS, CDR2 YFSETQ. The CDR3 sequence: CASSLDTNYGYTF. CDR3 sequence (DNA): TGCGCCAGCAGCTTAGACACAAACTATGGCTACACCTTC.

The V and J genes are TRBV6-5 and TRBJ1-1, with D uncertain. Germline V gives CDR1 MNHEY, CDR2 SVGAGI. V lost 3 bases and J lost 0, with 8 bases in between. The length of the CDR3 is 14 residues. CDR3 nucleotide sequence: TGTGCCAGCAGTTATAAAGAGATGAACACTGAAGCTTTCTTT. Translation: CASSYKEMNTEAFF.

The genes are TRBV24-1 and TRBJ2-1; 9 bases match TRBD2. This CDR3 has 17 amino acids. Trimming removed 3 bases from V and 3 bases from J; junction bases left unmatched: 8. Germline CDR1 KGHDR, CDR2 SFDVKD. For the CDR3, the DNA is TGTGCCACCAGTGATCAAACAGCGGGGGGCCTCTACAATGAGCAGTTCTTC. Its protein product is CATSDQTAGGLYNEQFF.

The gene calls are TRBV30 and TRBJ2-6; D call uncertain. Germline V CDR1 and CDR2: GTSNPN, SVGIG (reference sequence). V was cut by 0 bases and J by 0 bases, with 12 bases left in between. The CDR3 totals 17 residues. The CDR3 nucleotides are TGTGCCTGGAGTGTAGTCAAAACAAGCTCTGGGGCCAACGTCCTGACTTTC. Protein sequence: CAWSVVKTSSGANVLTF.